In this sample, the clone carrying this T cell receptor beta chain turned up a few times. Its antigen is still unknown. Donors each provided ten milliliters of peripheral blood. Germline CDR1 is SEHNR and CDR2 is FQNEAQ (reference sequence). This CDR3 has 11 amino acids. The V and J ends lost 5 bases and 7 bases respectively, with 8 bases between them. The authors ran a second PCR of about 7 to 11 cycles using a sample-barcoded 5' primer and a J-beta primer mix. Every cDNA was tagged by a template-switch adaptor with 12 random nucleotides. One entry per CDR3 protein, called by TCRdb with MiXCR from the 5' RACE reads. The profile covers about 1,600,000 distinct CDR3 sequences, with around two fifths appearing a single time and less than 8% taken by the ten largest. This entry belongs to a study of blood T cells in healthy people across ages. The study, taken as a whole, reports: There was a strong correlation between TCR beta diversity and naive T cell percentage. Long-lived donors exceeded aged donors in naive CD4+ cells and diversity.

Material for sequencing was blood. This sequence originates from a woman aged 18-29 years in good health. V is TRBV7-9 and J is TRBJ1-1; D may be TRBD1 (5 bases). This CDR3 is CASSIRVEAFF. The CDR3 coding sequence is TGTGCCAGCAGCATCAGGGTTGAAGCTTTCTTT. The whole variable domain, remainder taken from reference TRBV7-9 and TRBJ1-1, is DTGVSQNPRHKITKRGQNVTFRCDPISEHNRLYWYRQTLGQGPEFLTYFQNEAQLEKSRLLSDRFSAERPKGSFSTLEIQRTEQGDSAMYLCASSIRVEAFFGQGTRLTVV.